This TCR beta chain originates from a study of T cell responses to AZD1222 COVID-19 vaccine. CDR3 length equals 16 residues. The germline V gene has CDR1 LNHDA and CDR2 SQIVND (reference sequence). V trimming: 9 bases; J trimming: 7 bases; junction bases outside the gene matches: 15. Sequenced by immunoSEQ multiplex PCR; TCRdb stores in-frame clones only, minus some. The sample includes 100,000 to 150,000 clones, just over 85% of them seen just once. The TCR was taken from an adult in good health. The chain links TRBV19 to TRBJ1-4; 9 positions agree with TRBD1. Sequencing was performed on peripheral blood, taken on day 0 of AZD1222 vaccination. CDR3 bases: TGTGCCAGCTACTCCTCTCGGACAGGGGTATTTGAAAAACTGTTTTTT. Translation: CASYSSRTGVFEKLFF.